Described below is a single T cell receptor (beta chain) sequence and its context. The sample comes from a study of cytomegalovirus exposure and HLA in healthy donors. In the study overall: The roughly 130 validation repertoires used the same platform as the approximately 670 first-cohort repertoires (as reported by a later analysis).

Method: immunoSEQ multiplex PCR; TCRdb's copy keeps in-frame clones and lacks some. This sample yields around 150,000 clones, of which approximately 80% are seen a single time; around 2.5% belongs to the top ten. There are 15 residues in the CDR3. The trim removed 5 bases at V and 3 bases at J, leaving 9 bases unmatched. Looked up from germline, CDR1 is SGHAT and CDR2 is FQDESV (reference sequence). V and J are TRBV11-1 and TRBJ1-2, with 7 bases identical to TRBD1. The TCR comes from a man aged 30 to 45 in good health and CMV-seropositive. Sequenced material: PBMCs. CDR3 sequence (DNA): TGTGCCAGCAGCCCGACAGGAGGGGGCGACTATGGCTACACCTTC. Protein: CASSPTGGGDYGYTF.